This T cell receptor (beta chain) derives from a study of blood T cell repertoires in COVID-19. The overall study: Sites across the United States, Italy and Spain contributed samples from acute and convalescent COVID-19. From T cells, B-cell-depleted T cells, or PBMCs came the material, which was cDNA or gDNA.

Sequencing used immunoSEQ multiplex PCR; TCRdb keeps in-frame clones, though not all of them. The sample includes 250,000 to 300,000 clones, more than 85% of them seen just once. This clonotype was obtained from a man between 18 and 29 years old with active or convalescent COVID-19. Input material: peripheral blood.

CDR3 nucleotides: TGTGCCAGTAGTATTAGTAGTGCCCACAATGAGCAGTTCTTC. As protein: CASSISSAHNEQFF. V and J are TRBV19 and TRBJ2-1; no reliable D call. CDR3 length: 14 amino acids. Deletions cut 3 bases from V and 5 bases from J, with 11 bases between. Germline loops: CDR1 LNHDA, CDR2 SQIVND (reference sequence).